This T cell receptor beta chain was recorded in a study of molecular identifiers for immune sequencing clone quantification. Turning to this clonotype: Its antigen is unknown.

It was with previously described methods and listed TCR primers that bulk TCR libraries were made. Each CDR3 protein is one row after TCRdb ran MiXCR on the PCR reads. The sample includes about 630,000 distinct CDR3 sequences, over 25% of them seen just once. Sorted cells numbering roughly 20,000 to 1,000,000, with 10%, 30% or 50% RNA, yielded the naive CD8 libraries. Naive CD8 T cells underwent sorting with the CD8+CD4-CCR7+CD45RA+ definition. The germline gives CDR1 LNHDA, CDR2 SQIVND (reference sequence). This CDR3 has 14 amino acids. V shed 1 base and J shed 6 bases, with 10 bases lying between them. Study findings and constraints: Jurkat TCR RNA from one cell was spiked into fewer than 1.2 million naive cells, and it was reportedly detectable there.

The chain uses TRBV19 and TRBJ2-1; D is uncertain. This receptor was identified in a human donor in good health. Some libraries in this study had Jurkat cell RNA spiked in. The specimen was naive CD8+ T cells from blood, with Jurkat cell RNA spiked in. Subset: FACS-sorted CD8+CD4-CCR7+CD45RA+ naive T cells. In nucleotides, the CDR3 is TGTGCCAGTAGTATAGGGTCCGGGTTCAATGAGCAGTTCTTC. This translates into CASSIGSGFNEQFF.